What follows is one TCR beta chain and its context. At survey level, the immunoSEQ assay was run in its v3.0 version. Measured with immunoSEQ multiplex PCR; TCRdb has only the in-frame clones, and not every one. The table lists about 15,000 clones, 91% of them singletons. This sample was included in a study of long-term antiretroviral therapy in people with HIV. In the study overall: A decade or so separates the oldest specimens from the later 2015 immediate-ART recommendation.

The study drew at least one pre-ART and at least two post-ART PBMC samples from every donor. There were roughly 0.95-10 million cryopreserved PBMC in the samples before DNA extraction. This CDR3 is built from 19 residues. V trimming: 1 base; J trimming: 0 bases; junction bases outside the gene matches: 13. Germline V gene lookup returns CDR1 SGDLS and CDR2 YYNGEE. The clonotype originates from a man between 60 and 70 years old with HIV. This chain connects TRBV9 to TRBJ2-3; 8 nucleotides match TRBD2. Source: unsorted PBMCs, taken 0.3 years after starting antiretroviral therapy. The CDR3, as DNA: TGTGCCAGCAGCGTATACCCTCAACTAGCGGAGACTAGCACAGATACGCAGTATTTT. It codes for CASSVYPQLAETSTDTQYF.